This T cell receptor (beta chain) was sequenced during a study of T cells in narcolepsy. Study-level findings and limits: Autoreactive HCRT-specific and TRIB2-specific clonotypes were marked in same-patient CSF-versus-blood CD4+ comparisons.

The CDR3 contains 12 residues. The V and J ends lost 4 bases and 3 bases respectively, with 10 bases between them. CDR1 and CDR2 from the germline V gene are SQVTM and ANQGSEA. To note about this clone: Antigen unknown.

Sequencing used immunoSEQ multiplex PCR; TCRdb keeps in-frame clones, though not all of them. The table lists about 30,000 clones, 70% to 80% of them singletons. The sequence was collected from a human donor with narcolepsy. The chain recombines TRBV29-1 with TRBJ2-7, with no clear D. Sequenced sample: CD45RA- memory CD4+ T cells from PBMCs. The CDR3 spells CSVAFANYEQYF. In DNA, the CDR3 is TGCAGCGTTGCTTTTGCGAACTACGAGCAGTACTTC.